This TCR beta chain was recorded in a study of graft-versus-host responses after intestinal transplantation. The overall study: Transplants were multivisceral, liver-intestinal, or isolated intestinal.

Assay: immunoSEQ multiplex PCR; the TCRdb copy retains only in-frame clones and omits some. The sample contains approximately 86,000 clones, 90% to 95% of which appear only once. Remarks on this clone: Its antigen remains unknown.

Trimming pared 6 bases from V and 2 bases from J, leaving 13 bases between. Germline assignment: CDR1 KGHSH and CDR2 LQKENI. CDR3 size: 14 residues. The chain carries TRBV18 and TRBJ1-2; weak D call: TRBD1 (6 bases). The material was unstimulated CD4+ T cells sorted from spleen or lymph node cells, obtained before intestinal transplant. The receptor was isolated from a human donor who received an intestinal transplant. The DNA of the CDR3 is TGTGCCAGCTCTCTCCGGGACACCAACTATGGCTACACCTTC. Translated, it gives CASSLRDTNYGYTF.